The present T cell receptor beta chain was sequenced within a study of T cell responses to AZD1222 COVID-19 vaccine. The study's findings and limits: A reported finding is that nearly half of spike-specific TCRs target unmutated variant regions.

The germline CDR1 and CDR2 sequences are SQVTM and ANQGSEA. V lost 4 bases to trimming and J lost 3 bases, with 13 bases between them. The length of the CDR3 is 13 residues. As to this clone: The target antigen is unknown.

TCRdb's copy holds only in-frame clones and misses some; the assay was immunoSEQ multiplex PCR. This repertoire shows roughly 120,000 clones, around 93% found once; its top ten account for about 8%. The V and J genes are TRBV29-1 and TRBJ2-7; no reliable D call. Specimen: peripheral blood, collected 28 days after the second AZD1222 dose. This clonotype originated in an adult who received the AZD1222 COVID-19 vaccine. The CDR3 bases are TGCAGCGTTGCTCTGGGTTCTGACTACGAGCAGTACTTC. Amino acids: CSVALGSDYEQYF.